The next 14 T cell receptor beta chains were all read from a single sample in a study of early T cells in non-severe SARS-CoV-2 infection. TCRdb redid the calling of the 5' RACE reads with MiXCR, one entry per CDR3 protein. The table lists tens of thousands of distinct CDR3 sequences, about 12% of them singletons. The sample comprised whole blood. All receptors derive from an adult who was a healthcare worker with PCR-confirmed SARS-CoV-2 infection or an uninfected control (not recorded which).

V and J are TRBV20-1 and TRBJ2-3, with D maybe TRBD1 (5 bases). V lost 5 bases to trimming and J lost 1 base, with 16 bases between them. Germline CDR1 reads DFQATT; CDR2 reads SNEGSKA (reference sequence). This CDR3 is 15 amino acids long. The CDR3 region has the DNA TGCAGTGCTGGCGACAGTTTTGAGGGCACAGATACGCAGTATTTT. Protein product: CSAGDSFEGTDTQYF.

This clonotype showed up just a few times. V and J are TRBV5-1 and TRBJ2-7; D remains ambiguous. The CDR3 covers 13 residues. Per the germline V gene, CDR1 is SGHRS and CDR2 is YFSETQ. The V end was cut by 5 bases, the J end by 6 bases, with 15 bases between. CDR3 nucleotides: TGCGCCAGCAGAGGTCCAATCGGCGGCGAGCAGTACTTC. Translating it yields CASRGPIGGEQYF.

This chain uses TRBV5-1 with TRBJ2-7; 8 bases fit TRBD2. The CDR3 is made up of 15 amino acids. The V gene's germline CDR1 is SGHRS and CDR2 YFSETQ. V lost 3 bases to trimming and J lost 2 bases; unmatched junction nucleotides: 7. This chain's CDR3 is CASSSDLAGTYEQYF. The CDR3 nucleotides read TGCGCCAGCAGCTCAGACCTAGCGGGTACCTACGAGCAGTACTTC.

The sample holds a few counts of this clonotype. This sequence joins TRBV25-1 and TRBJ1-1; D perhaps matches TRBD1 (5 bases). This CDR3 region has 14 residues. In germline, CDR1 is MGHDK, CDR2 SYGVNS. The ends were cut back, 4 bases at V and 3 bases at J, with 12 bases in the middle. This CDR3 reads CASSAGLGDTEAFF. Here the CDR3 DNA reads TGTGCCAGCAGTGCCGGGCTAGGGGACACTGAAGCTTTCTTT.

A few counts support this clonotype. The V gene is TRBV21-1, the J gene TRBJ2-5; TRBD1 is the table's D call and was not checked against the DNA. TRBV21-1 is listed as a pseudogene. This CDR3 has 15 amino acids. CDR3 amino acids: CASSKAGHRWETQYF. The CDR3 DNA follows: TGTGCCAGCAGCAAAGCGGGACACCGTTGGGAGACCCAGTACTTC.

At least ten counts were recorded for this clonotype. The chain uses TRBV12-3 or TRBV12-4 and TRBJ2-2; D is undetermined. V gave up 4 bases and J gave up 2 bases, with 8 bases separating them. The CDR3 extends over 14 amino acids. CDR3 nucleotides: TGTGCCAGCAGTTCCGGTACTAACACCGGGGAGCTGTTTTTT. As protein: CASSSGTNTGELFF.

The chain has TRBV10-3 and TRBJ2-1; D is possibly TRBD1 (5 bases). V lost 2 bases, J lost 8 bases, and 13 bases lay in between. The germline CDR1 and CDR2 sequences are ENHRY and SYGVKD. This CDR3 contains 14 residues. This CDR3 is CAISEGALPDEQFF. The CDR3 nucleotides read TGTGCCATCAGTGAGGGGGCTCTCCCGGATGAGCAGTTCTTC.

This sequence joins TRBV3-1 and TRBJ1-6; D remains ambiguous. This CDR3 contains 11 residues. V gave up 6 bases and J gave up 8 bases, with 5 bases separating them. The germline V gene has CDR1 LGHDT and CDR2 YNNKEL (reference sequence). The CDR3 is CASSGDSPLHF. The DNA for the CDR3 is TGTGCCAGCAGTGGGGATTCACCCCTCCACTTT.

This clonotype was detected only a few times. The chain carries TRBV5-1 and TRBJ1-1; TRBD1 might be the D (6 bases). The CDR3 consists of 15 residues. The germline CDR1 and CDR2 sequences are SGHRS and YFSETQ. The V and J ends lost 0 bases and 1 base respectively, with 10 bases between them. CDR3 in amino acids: CASSLGGGPNTEAFF. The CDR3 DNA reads TGCGCCAGCAGCTTGGGAGGGGGGCCGAACACTGAAGCTTTCTTT.

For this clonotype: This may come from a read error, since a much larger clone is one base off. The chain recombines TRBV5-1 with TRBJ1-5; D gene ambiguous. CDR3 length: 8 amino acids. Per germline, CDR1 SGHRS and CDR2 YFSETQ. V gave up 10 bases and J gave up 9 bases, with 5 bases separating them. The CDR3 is CAGPPQHF. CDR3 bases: TGCGCCGGCCCGCCCCAGCATTTT.

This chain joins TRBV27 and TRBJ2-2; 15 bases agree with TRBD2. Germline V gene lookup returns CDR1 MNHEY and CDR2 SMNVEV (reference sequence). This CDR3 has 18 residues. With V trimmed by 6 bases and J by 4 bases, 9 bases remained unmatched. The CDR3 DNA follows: TGTGCCAGCAGCCCGGGACTAGCGGGAGGTCGGGTCACCGGGGAGCTGTTTTTT. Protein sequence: CASSPGLAGGRVTGELFF.

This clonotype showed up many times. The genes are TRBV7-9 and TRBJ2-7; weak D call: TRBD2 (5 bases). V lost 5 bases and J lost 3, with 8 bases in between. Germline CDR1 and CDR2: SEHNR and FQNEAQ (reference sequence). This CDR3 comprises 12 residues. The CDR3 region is CASSPGDYEQYF. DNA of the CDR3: TGTGCCAGCAGCCCCGGGGACTACGAGCAGTACTTC.

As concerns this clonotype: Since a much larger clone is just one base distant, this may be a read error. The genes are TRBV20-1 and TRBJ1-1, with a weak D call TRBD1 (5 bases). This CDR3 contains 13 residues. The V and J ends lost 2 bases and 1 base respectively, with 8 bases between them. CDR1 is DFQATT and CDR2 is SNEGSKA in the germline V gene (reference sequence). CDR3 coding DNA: TGCAGTGCTAGACCCGACAGGAACACTGAAGCTTTCTTT. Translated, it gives CSARPDRNTEAFF.

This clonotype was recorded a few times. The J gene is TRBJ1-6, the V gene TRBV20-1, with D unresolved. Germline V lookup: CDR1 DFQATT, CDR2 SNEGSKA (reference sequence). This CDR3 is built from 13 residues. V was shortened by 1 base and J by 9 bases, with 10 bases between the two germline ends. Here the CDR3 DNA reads TGCAGTGCTAGAGTCGGGTACGGTTCACCCCTCCACTTT. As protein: CSARVGYGSPLHF.